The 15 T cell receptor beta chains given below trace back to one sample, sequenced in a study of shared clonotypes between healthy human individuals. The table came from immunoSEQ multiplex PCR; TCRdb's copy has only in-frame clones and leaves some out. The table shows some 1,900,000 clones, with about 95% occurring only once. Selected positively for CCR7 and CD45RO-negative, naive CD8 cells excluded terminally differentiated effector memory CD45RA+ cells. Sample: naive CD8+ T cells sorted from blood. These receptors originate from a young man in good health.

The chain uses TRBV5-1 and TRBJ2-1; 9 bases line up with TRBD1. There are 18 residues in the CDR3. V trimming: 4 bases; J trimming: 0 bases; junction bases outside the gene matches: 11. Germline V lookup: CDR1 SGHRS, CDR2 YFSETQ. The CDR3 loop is CASSPQGAALGSYNEQFF. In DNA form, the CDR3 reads TGCGCCAGCAGCCCACAGGGGGCTGCGTTAGGCTCCTACAATGAGCAGTTCTTC.

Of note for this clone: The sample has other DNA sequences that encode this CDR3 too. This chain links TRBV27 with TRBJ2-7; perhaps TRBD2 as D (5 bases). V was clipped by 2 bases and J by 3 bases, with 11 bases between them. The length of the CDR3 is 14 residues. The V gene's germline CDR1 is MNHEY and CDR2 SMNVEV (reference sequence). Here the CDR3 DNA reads TGTGCCAGCAGTTTACGTGGCGAGGGCTACGAGCAGTACTTC. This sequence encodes CASSLRGEGYEQYF.

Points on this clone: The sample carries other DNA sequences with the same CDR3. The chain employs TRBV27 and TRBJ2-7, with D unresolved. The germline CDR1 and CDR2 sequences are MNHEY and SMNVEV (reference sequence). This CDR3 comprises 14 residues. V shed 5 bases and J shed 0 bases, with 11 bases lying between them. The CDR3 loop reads CASSERTASYEQYF. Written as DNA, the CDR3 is TGTGCCAGCAGTGAAAGAACTGCCTCCTACGAGCAGTACTTC.

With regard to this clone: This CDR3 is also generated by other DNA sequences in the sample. This chain's CDR3 is CASSASSGGSTDTQYF. The CDR3 DNA sequence: TGTGCCAGCAGCGCCTCTAGCGGGGGGTCCACAGATACGCAGTATTTT. The V call is TRBV9, the J call TRBJ2-3; 11 bases line up with TRBD2. The CDR3 has 16 residues. Per the germline V gene, CDR1 is SGDLS and CDR2 is YYNGEE. J was trimmed by 2 bases and V by 3 bases; bases with no gene match: 5.

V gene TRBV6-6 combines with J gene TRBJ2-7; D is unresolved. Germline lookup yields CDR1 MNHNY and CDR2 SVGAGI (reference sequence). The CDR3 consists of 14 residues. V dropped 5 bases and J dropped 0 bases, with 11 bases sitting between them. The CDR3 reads CASSQRTDSYEQYF. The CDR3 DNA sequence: TGTGCCAGCAGTCAACGGACGGACTCCTACGAGCAGTACTTC.

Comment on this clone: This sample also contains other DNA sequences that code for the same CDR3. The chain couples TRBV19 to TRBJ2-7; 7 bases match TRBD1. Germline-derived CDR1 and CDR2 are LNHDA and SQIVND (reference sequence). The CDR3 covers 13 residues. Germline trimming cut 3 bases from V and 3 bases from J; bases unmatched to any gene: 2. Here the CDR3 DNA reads TGTGCCAGTAGTATTAACAGGGGCTACGAGCAGTACTTC. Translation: CASSINRGYEQYF.

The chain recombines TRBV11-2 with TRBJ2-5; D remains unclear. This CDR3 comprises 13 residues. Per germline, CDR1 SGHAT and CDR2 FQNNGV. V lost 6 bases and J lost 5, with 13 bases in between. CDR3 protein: CASRPGPTETQYF. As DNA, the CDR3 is TGTGCCAGCAGACCCGGCCCAACGGAGACCCAGTACTTC.

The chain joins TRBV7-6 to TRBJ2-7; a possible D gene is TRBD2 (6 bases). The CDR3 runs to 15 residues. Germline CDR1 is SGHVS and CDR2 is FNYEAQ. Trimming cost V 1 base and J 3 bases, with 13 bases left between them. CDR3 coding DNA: TGTGCCAGCAGCTTAGAGCCTAGCGCGGGCTACGAGCAGTACTTC. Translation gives CASSLEPSAGYEQYF.

The CDR3 here is CASSHKQDSYNEQFF. CDR3 sequence (DNA): TGTGCCAGCAGCCATAAGCAGGACAGCTACAATGAGCAGTTCTTC. The rearrangement joins TRBV14 to TRBJ2-1, with a tentative D call TRBD1 (6 bases). The CDR3 consists of 15 residues. Trimming removed 3 bases from V and 3 bases from J, with 12 bases in between. From germline, CDR1 is SGHDN and CDR2 FVKESK.

The CDR3 region has the DNA TGTGCCAGTAGTATGGTGGGCCCTCCTACCGTGAGTGGCTACACCTTC. Amino acid sequence: CASSMVGPPTVSGYTF. The chain has TRBV19 and TRBJ1-2; D ambiguous. This CDR3 has 16 residues. CDR1 and CDR2 from the germline V gene are LNHDA and SQIVND (reference sequence). Trimming removed 3 bases at V and 7 bases at J, with 21 bases between.

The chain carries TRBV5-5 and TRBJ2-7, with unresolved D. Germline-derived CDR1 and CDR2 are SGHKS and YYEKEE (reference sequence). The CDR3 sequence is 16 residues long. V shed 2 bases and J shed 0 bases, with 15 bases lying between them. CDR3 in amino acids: CASSLYKTPTSYEQYF. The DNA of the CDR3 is TGTGCCAGCAGCTTATATAAAACACCCACCTCCTACGAGCAGTACTTC.

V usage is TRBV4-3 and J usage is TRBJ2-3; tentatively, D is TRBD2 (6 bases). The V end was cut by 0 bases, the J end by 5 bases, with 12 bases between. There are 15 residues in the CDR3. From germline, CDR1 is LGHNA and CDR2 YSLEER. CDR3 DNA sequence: TGCGCCAGCAGCCAAGATGCGTACGGGGGAGATACGCAGTATTTT. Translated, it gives CASSQDAYGGDTQYF.

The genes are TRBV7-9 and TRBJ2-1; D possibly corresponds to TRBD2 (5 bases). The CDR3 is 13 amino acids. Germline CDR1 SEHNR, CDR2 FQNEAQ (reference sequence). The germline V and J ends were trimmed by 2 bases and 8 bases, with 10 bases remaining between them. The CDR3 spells CASSLLAGYEQFF. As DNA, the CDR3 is TGTGCCAGCAGCTTACTAGCAGGCTATGAGCAGTTCTTC. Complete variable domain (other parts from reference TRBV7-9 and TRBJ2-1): DTGVSQNPRHKITKRGQNVTFRCDPISEHNRLYWYRQTLGQGPEFLTYFQNEAQLEKSRLLSDRFSAERPKGSFSTLEIQRTEQGDSAMYLCASSLLAGYEQFFGPGTRLTVL.

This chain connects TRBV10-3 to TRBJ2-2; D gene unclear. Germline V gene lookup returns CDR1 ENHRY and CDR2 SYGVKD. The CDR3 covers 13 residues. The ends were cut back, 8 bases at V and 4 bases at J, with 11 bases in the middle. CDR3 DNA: TGTGCCATCTTGCCAGAATCCACCGGGGAGCTGTTTTTT. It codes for CAILPESTGELFF.

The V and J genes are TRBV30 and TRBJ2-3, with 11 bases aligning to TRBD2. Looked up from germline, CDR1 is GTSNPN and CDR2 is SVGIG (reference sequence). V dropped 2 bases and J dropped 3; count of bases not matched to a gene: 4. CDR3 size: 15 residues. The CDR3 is CAWSLTSGSTDTQYF. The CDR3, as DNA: TGTGCCTGGAGTCTAACTAGCGGGAGTACAGATACGCAGTATTTT.